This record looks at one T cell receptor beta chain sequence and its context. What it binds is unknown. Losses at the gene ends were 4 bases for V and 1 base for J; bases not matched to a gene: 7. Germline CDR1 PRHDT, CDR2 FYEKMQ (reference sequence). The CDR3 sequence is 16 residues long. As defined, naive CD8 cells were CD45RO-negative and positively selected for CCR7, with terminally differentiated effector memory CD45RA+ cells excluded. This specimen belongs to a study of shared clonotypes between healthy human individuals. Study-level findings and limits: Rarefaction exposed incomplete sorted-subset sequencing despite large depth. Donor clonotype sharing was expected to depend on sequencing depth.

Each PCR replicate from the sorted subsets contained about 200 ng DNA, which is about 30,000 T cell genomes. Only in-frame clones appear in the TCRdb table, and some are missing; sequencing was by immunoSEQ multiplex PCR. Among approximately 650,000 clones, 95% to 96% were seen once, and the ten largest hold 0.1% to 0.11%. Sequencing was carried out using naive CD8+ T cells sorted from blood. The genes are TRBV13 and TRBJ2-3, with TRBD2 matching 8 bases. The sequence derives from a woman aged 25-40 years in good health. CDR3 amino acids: CASSSGYGRGTDTQYF. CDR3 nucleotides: TGTGCCAGCAGCTCCGGTTACGGGAGGGGCACAGATACGCAGTATTTT.